These T cell receptor beta chains were read from a single sample in a study of T-cell reconstitution after alpha-beta-depleted transplantation in children. TCRdb re-analysed the PCR reads in MiXCR, keeping a single row per CDR3 protein. The data hold over 200,000 distinct CDR3 sequences, with about 11% observed a single time. Here the sequenced sample was PBMCs, taken before TCRalphabeta/CD19-depleted stem cell transplant. These TCRs come from a child under two years old with acute myeloid leukemia, due to receive a stem cell transplant. Each CDR3 is given with its conserved first and last residue. A D gene is named only where the DNA matches it firmly. Expanded clones are given a class, and other clones once, few, many or no size at all.

>many|TRBD1|TRBV25-1|TRBJ2-1
CASSLVTGILDEQFF
TGTGCCAGCAGCCTCGTGACAGGGATTCTCGATGAGCAGTTCTTC
>many|-|TRBV7-3|TRBJ2-3
CASSSGTSVRFADTQYF
TGTGCCAGCAGCTCAGGGACATCTGTACGTTTCGCAGATACGCAGTATTTT
>-|TRBD1|TRBV30|TRBJ2-1
CAWSVRLLTGDNEQFF
TGTGCCTGGAGTGTAAGGTTGCTGACAGGGGACAATGAGCAGTTCTTC
>many|TRBD1|TRBV20-1|TRBJ2-3
CSARDRGQGIDTQYF
TGCAGTGCTAGAGATCGGGGACAGGGCATAGATACGCAGTATTTT
>-|TRBD2|TRBV5-1|TRBJ2-1
CASSRGGLSYNEQFF
TGCGCCAGCAGCCGCGGGGGACTTTCCTACAATGAGCAGTTCTTC
>many|TRBD2|TRBV20-1|TRBJ2-7
CSATSGVTSYEQYF
TGCAGTGCTACAAGCGGGGTGACCTCCTACGAGCAGTACTTC
>few|-|TRBV6-2/TRBV6-3|TRBJ1-2
CASSSLTGPPFYYGYTF
TGTGCCAGCAGTTCCCTGACAGGACCCCCCTTTTACTATGGCTACACCTTC
>many|-|TRBV5-1|TRBJ2-7
CASSLAEVTTGRSNEQYF
TGCGCCAGCAGCTTGGCCGAGGTTACCACGGGGCGAAGTAACGAGCAGTACTTC
>many|-|TRBV3-1|TRBJ1-4
CASSQRTDATNEKLFF
TGTGCCAGCAGCCAACGAACGGACGCAACTAATGAAAAACTGTTTTTT
>many|-|TRBV5-1|TRBJ2-7
CASSLVGASYEQYF
TGCGCCAGCAGCTTAGTAGGAGCGTCGTACGAGCAGTACTTC
>-|-|TRBV5-6|TRBJ2-1
CASSPGGRSYNEQFF
TGTGCCAGCAGCCCCGGGGGACGCTCCTACAATGAGCAGTTCTTC
>many|-|TRBV24-1|TRBJ2-5
CATSDLGAETQYF
TGTGCCACCAGTGATTTGGGAGCGGAGACCCAGTACTTC
>many|-|TRBV10-3|TRBJ1-1
CAISVLETNTEAFF
TGTGCCATCAGTGTACTGGAGACAAACACTGAAGCTTTCTTT
>-|TRBD2|TRBV5-1|TRBJ2-1
CASSHPKIAGNDEQFF
TGCGCCAGCAGCCATCCGAAGATAGCGGGCAACGATGAGCAGTTCTTC
>many|TRBD1|TRBV6-5|TRBJ2-7
CASSWTGGIYEQYF
TGTGCCAGCAGTTGGACAGGGGGGATCTACGAGCAGTACTTC
>-|-|TRBV6-5|TRBJ2-2
CASSPPGYTGELFF
TGTGCCAGCAGTCCCCCTGGTTACACCGGGGAGCTGTTTTTT
>many|-|TRBV7-8|TRBJ2-2
CASSRSGSVTGELFF
TGTGCCAGCAGCCGCTCAGGAAGCGTCACCGGGGAGCTGTTTTTT
>many|-|TRBV24-1|TRBJ1-5
CATSDRGSRNQPQHF
TGTGCCACCAGTGATAGGGGGTCGCGCAATCAGCCCCAGCATTTT
>-|TRBD2|TRBV20-1|TRBJ2-7
CNARGTSSPPDEQYF
TGCAATGCTAGAGGGACTAGCAGTCCCCCCGACGAGCAGTACTTC
>many|TRBD2|TRBV13|TRBJ2-7
CASSSGTRGSYEQYF
TGTGCCAGCAGCTCCGGGACTAGGGGTTCCTACGAGCAGTACTTC
>few|-|TRBV24-1|TRBJ2-6
CATSDPNVRGANVLTF
TGTGCCACCAGTGATCCGAATGTCCGGGGGGCCAACGTCCTGACTTTC
>-|-|TRBV5-6|TRBJ2-5
CASSFRDSQETQYF
TGTGCCAGCAGCTTCCGGGACTCCCAAGAGACCCAGTACTTC
>many|-|TRBV20-1|TRBJ1-1
CSANPLTDRRYLNTEAFF
TGCAGTGCCAACCCCCTCACAGACAGACGATACCTAAACACTGAAGCTTTCTTT